The 18 T cell receptor beta chains given below trace back to one sample, sequenced in a study of blood T cell repertoires in COVID-19. TCRdb's table, derived via immunoSEQ multiplex PCR, lists solely in-frame clones and lacks some. The data contain 230,000 or so clones, 84% of them singletons. Sequenced: peripheral blood. These receptors all come from a man aged 30 to 45 with active or convalescent COVID-19.

This chain links TRBV27 with TRBJ2-1; unclear D gene. The CDR3 length is 13 residues. V lost 4 bases and J lost 2, with 6 bases in between. Germline loops: CDR1 MNHEY, CDR2 SMNVEV (reference sequence). CDR3 sequence: CASSSTAYNEQFF. CDR3 bases: TGTGCCAGCAGTTCTACGGCCTACAATGAGCAGTTCTTC.

The V call is TRBV7-9, the J call TRBJ1-4, with D perhaps matching TRBD1 (6 bases). The length of the CDR3 is 15 residues. V lost 1 base and J lost 5, with 11 bases in between. Germline V lookup: CDR1 SEHNR, CDR2 FQNEAQ (reference sequence). In nucleotides, the CDR3 is TGTGCCAGCAGCTTAGGGGACACGAACAATGAAAAACTGTTTTTT. Translated, it gives CASSLGDTNNEKLFF.

Only a few counts were recorded for this clone. The chain couples TRBV28 to TRBJ1-2, with D hard to call. Germline V gene lookup returns CDR1 MDHEN and CDR2 SYDVKM. This CDR3 spans 13 amino acids. Trimming cost V 3 bases and J 5 bases, with 10 bases left between them. The CDR3 DNA is TGTGCCAGCAGTTTTGGCCAGGATTATGGCTACACCTTC. Translation gives CASSFGQDYGYTF.

The chain uses TRBV6-5 and TRBJ1-1; D gene ambiguous. The CDR3 consists of 14 residues. CDR1 is MNHEY, CDR2 SVGAGI, per germline. Trimming removed 0 bases from V and 0 bases from J, with 5 bases in between. CDR3 amino acids: CASSYSPVNTEAFF. CDR3 in DNA: TGTGCCAGCAGTTACTCTCCGGTGAACACTGAAGCTTTCTTT.

The V gene is TRBV28, the J gene TRBJ1-2, with D perhaps matching TRBD1 (6 bases). The CDR3 has 13 residues. Germline CDR1 and CDR2: MDHEN and SYDVKM. V was clipped by 5 bases and J by 8 bases, with 15 bases between them. CDR3 in DNA: TGTGCCAGCAGTCCCCTCAGGGGAAGAGGCTACACCTTC. Protein sequence: CASSPLRGRGYTF.

The chain carries TRBV2 and TRBJ2-1, with 8 bases identical to TRBD1. The CDR3 is made up of 14 amino acids. Germline V gene sequence: CDR1 SNHLY, CDR2 FYNNEI. V was pared by 8 bases and J by 1 base, with 4 bases of the junction left unmatched. The CDR3 DNA reads as TGTGCCAGCCGACAGGGGTCATCCTACAATGAGCAGTTCTTC. Its translation: CASRQGSSYNEQFF.

The chain is built from TRBV11-2 and TRBJ2-1; 12 bases are shared with TRBD2. CDR1 and CDR2 (germline): SGHAT, FQNNGV. The CDR3 is 15 residues long. V lost 6 bases to trimming and J lost 10 bases; unmatched junction nucleotides: 10. CDR3 bases: TGTGCCAGCAGTTTAACTAGCGGGGGGCCACCCGAGCAGTTCTTC. It is translated as CASSLTSGGPPEQFF.

V usage is TRBV28 and J usage is TRBJ1-1, with D possibly matching TRBD1 (5 bases). The CDR3 is 14 amino acids. Germline CDR1 is MDHEN and CDR2 is SYDVKM. V was clipped by 4 bases and J by 1 base, with 10 bases between them. CDR3 bases: TGTGCCAGCAGTTCGGAGGGGTGGAACACTGAAGCTTTCTTT. This gives the protein CASSSEGWNTEAFF.

This clone was observed once. The chain has TRBV7-2 and TRBJ2-3; D is unclear. In germline, CDR1 is SGHTA, CDR2 FQGNSA. V was pared by 1 base and J by 2 bases, with 4 bases between. The CDR3 length is 13 residues. The CDR3 DNA reads TGTGCCAGCAGCTTAGGGCACACAGATACGCAGTATTTT. Its translation: CASSLGHTDTQYF.

The rearrangement joins TRBV5-1 to TRBJ2-7; 7 bases line up with TRBD1. The CDR3 has 13 residues. Germline V lookup: CDR1 SGHRS, CDR2 YFSETQ. V lost 1 base and J lost 2; bases outside the gene matches: 0. The CDR3 sequence is CASSLQGAYEQYF. The CDR3 DNA reads TGCGCCAGCAGCTTGCAGGGGGCCTACGAGCAGTACTTC.

The chain carries TRBV7-8 and TRBJ2-2, with D maybe TRBD1 (5 bases). Germline CDR1 is SGHVS and CDR2 is FQNEAQ. V was pared by 7 bases and J by 2 bases, with 17 bases between. There are 16 residues in the CDR3. CDR3 in DNA: TGTGCCAGCACCCTACAAGCAGGACAAAACACCGGGGAGCTGTTTTTT. The encoded protein is CASTLQAGQNTGELFF.

Comment on this clone: Other DNA variants within this sample encode the same CDR3. The V and J genes are TRBV5-1 and TRBJ2-3, with D possibly TRBD2 on 7 matching bases. The V gene's germline CDR1 is SGHRS and CDR2 YFSETQ. The V end lost 0 bases, the J end lost 4 bases, and 12 bases lay between the germline ends. This CDR3 contains 15 residues. The CDR3 loop reads CASSLGGGPADTQYF. DNA for the CDR3: TGCGCCAGCAGCTTGGGGGGGGGCCCCGCAGATACGCAGTATTTT.

V is TRBV27 and J is TRBJ1-1; a possible D gene is TRBD1 (6 bases). Germline V gives CDR1 MNHEY, CDR2 SMNVEV (reference sequence). CDR3 length: 16 amino acids. The V and J ends lost 4 bases and 0 bases respectively, with 15 bases between them. CDR3 loop: CASSYIATGMNTEAFF. DNA of the CDR3: TGTGCCAGCAGTTATATCGCTACAGGGATGAACACTGAAGCTTTCTTT.

The rearrangement uses TRBV19 and TRBJ1-5; unclear D gene. CDR3 length: 13 residues. Germline V gene lookup returns CDR1 LNHDA and CDR2 SQIVND (reference sequence). Trimming left V 2 bases short and J 5 bases short, with 7 bases between. The CDR3, as DNA: TGTGCCAGTAGTATACAGGTAGATCAGCCCCAGCATTTT. Translating it yields CASSIQVDQPQHF.

This sequence joins TRBV7-2 and TRBJ1-2, with 7 bases matching TRBD1. Germline-derived CDR1 and CDR2 are SGHTA and FQGNSA. J lost 2 bases, V lost 3 bases, and 3 bases had no gene match. The CDR3 runs 14 residues. This CDR3 is CASSFSTGNYGYTF. Written as DNA, the CDR3 is TGTGCCAGCAGCTTTTCGACAGGGAACTATGGCTACACCTTC.

The rearrangement joins TRBV19 to TRBJ1-5, with 9 positions matching TRBD1. CDR1 is LNHDA, CDR2 SQIVND, per germline (reference sequence). The CDR3 runs to 15 residues. V lost 6 bases, J lost 4 bases, and 7 bases stayed unmatched. As DNA, the CDR3 is TGTGCCAGTAGCTCTCGGGGACAGGGTAATCAGCCCCAGCATTTT. Its protein product is CASSSRGQGNQPQHF.

This chain connects TRBV5-8 to TRBJ2-2; D not certain. The CDR3 has 15 amino acids. Germline CDR1 and CDR2: SGHTS and YDEGEE. V lost 4 bases to trimming and J lost 1 base, with 11 bases between them. The CDR3 region has the DNA TGTGCCAGCAGCCCAGGCGCAGGGAACACCGGGGAGCTGTTTTTT. This encodes CASSPGAGNTGELFF.

The rearrangement joins TRBV6-5 to TRBJ1-3; the D is unclear. The germline V and J ends were trimmed by 7 bases and 2 bases, with 9 bases remaining between them. Per the germline V gene, CDR1 is MNHEY and CDR2 is SVGAGI. CDR3 length: 13 residues. Written as DNA, the CDR3 is TGTGCCAGCATGCGGGCGGCTGGAAACACCATATATTTT. Amino acids: CASMRAAGNTIYF.